One sample yielded the 7 T cell receptor beta chains listed below, sequenced in a study of radiotherapy plus CTLA-4 blockade in lung cancer (dated by TCRdb to the late 2010s). The library was made by the immunoSEQ multiplex PCR assay. Imported from immuneACCESS, the table was reduced by TCRdb to in-frame sequences with V and J called. These copies leave out some clones; in studies compared against another copy, an unresolved V gene accounts for under half, and the cause of the remainder is not known. The sample has 90,000 to 100,000 clones on record, approximately 74% of them singletons. The ten biggest clones cover 2.8% of the sample. The sample consisted of peripheral blood, taken from a patient treated with radiotherapy plus ipilimumab. Source of these receptors: a human donor with non-small cell lung cancer who had a partial response to radiotherapy plus ipilimumab. Some clones in this sample may be carry-over from other donors' samples.

The CDR3 DNA reads as TGCGCCAGCAGCTTGGAAGCTAGGCTAATGGAGACCCAGTACTTC. Its protein product is CASSLEARLMETQYF. V gene TRBV5-1 combines with J gene TRBJ2-5, with D unresolved. Germline-derived CDR1 and CDR2 are SGHRS and YFSETQ. The germline V and J ends were trimmed by 0 bases and 5 bases, with 14 bases remaining between them. This CDR3 is built from 15 residues. Drawing the rest from reference TRBV5-1 and TRBJ2-5, the complete variable domain is KAGVTQTPRYLIKTRGQQVTLSCSPISGHRSVSWYQQTPGQGLQFLFEYFSETQRNKGNFPGRFSGRQFSNSRSEMNVSTLELGDSALYLCASSLEARLMETQYFGPGTRLLVL.

This clone has only one observation. At one end the junction does not follow the germline gene, possibly because of a read error. Within the sample, other DNA sequences also encode this same CDR3. The CDR3 region has the DNA TGCGCCAGACTGTGGGCTAGCAACCCCTGGGAGCAGTACTTC. Translated: CARLWASNPWEQYF. The chain has TRBV6-6 and TRBJ2-7, with D possibly being TRBD2 (5 bases). Per the germline V gene, CDR1 is MNHNY and CDR2 is SVGAGI (reference sequence). The CDR3 is 14 residues long.

CDR3 coding DNA: TGTGCCTGGGGGGGGGAGACCCAGTACTTC. Protein product: CAWGGETQYF. The chain links TRBV30 to TRBJ2-5; D perhaps matches TRBD2 (6 bases). Trimming pared 5 bases from V and 5 bases from J, leaving 6 bases between. Germline V lookup: CDR1 GTSNPN, CDR2 SVGIG (reference sequence). The CDR3 runs 10 residues.

The V and J genes are TRBV29-1 and TRBJ2-5; unclear D gene. The CDR3 contains 13 residues. V was cut by 4 bases and J by 1 base, with 10 bases left in between. Germline V CDR1 and CDR2: SQVTM, ANQGSEA. The DNA of the CDR3 is TGCAGCGTTGCATACTCCACCCAAGAGACCCAGTACTTC. It specifies CSVAYSTQETQYF.

V usage is TRBV28 and J usage is TRBJ1-2; D possibly corresponds to TRBD1 (6 bases). CDR3 size: 16 residues. Germline lookup yields CDR1 MDHEN and CDR2 SYDVKM. V was cut by 6 bases and J by 4 bases, with 21 bases left in between. The CDR3 coding sequence is TGTGCCAGCAGAAGATACGGATCGGGGGGGGCCTATGGCTACACCTTC. Its protein is CASRRYGSGGAYGYTF.

The genes are TRBV18 and TRBJ1-1, with D hard to call. The V gene's germline CDR1 is KGHSH and CDR2 LQKENI. The V and J ends lost 4 bases and 1 base respectively, with 4 bases between them. The CDR3 loop spans 12 amino acids. CDR3 in DNA: TGTGCCAGCTCACGCGCGAACACTGAAGCTTTCTTT. Translating it yields CASSRANTEAFF.

The gene calls are TRBV4-2 and TRBJ2-1; TRBD2 aligns across 12 bases. Looked up from germline, CDR1 is LGHNA and CDR2 is YNFKEQ. Trimming took 6 bases from V and 3 from J; bases not matched to a gene: 6. This CDR3 region has 16 residues. The chain's CDR3 is CASSSPLAGGYNEQFF. CDR3 DNA: TGTGCCAGCAGTTCCCCACTAGCGGGGGGCTACAATGAGCAGTTCTTC.